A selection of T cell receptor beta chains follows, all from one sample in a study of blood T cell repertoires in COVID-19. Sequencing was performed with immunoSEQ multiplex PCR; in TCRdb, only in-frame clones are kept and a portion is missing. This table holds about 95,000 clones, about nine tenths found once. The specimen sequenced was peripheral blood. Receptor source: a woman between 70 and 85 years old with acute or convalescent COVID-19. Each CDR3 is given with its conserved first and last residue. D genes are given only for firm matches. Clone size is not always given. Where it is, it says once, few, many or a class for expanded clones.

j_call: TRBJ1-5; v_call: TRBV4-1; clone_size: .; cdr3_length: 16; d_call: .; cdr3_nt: TGCGCCAGCAGCCAAGTTCTGGGCATTAGCAATCAGCCCCAGCATTTT; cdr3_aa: CASSQVLGISNQPQHF
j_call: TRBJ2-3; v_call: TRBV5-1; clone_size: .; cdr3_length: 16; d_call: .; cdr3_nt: TGCGCCAGCAGCTTCGGTAGCGGAGGGGGGGCAGATACGCAGTATTTT; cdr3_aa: CASSFGSGGGADTQYF
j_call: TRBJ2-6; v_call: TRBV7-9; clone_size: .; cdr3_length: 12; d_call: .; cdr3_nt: TGTGCCAGCAGCGCCACAGTTGGCGTCCTGACTTTC; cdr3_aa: CASSATVGVLTF
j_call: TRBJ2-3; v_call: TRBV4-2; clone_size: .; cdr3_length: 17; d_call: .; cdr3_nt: TGTGCCAGCAGCCAAGATAACATCGGGACACCATTTTCTACGCAGTATTTT; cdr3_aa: CASSQDNIGTPFSTQYF
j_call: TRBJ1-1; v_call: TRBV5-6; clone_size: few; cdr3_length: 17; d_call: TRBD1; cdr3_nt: TGTGCCAGCAGCTTGTTATGGAGGGGGGACAGTAACACTGAAGCTTTCTTT; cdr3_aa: CASSLLWRGDSNTEAFF
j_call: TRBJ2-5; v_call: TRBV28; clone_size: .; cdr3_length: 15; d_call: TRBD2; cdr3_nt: TGTGCCAGCAGTTTAATTAGCGGGAGGAAAGAGACCCAGTACTTC; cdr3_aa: CASSLISGRKETQYF
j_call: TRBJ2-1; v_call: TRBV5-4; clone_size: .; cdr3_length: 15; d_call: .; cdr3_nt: TGTGCCAGCAGCTTGCCGGGACAAGCCTACAATGAGCAGTTCTTC; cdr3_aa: CASSLPGQAYNEQFF
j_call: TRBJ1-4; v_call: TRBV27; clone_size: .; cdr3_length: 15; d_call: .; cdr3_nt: TGTGCCAGCAGTTTAGAGGCGCCCGGGGGGGAAAAACTGTTTTTT; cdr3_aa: CASSLEAPGGEKLFF
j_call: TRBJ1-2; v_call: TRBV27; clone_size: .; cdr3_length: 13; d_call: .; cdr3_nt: TGTGCCAGCAGGCGGGATTTCCGCTATGGCTACACCTTC; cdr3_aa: CASRRDFRYGYTF
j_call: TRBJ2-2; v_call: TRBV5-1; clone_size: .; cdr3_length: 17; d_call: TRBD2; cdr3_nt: TGCGCCAGCAGCCGCGGGCTAGCGGGAGGAGGGACCGGGGAGCTGTTTTTT; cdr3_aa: CASSRGLAGGGTGELFF
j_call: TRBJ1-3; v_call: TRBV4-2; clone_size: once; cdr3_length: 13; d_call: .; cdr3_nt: TGTGCCAGCAGACGAGACAGAGGAAACACCATATATTTT; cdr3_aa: CASRRDRGNTIYF
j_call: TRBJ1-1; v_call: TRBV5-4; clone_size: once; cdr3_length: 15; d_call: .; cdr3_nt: TGTGCCAGCAGCAGCGCAGGGGTAGCCGGCACTGAAGCTTTCTTT; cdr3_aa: CASSSAGVAGTEAFF
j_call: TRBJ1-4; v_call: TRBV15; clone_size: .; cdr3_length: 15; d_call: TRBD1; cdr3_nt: TGTGCCACCAGCAGAGAGGGACAGGGCAGCGGAAAACTGTTTTTT; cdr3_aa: CATSREGQGSGKLFF
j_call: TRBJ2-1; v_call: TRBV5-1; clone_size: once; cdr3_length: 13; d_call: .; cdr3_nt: TGCGCCAGCAGCTTGGTCCAGACGGGTGAGCAGTTCTTC; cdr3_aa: CASSLVQTGEQFF
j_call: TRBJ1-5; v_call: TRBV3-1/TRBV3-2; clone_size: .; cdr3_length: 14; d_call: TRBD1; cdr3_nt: TGTGCCAGCAGCCAACAGGGGGCACGCCAGCCCCAGCATTTT; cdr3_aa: CASSQQGARQPQHF
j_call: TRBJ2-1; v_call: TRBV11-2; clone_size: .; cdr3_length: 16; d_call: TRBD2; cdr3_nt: TGTGCCAGCAGCTCGGGACTAGCGGGGAGGGGGGATGAGCAGTTCTTC; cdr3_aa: CASSSGLAGRGDEQFF
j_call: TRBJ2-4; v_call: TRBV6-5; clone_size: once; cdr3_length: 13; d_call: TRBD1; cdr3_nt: TGTGCCAGCAGCCTCGACAGGGGAGACATTCAGTACTTC; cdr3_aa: CASSLDRGDIQYF
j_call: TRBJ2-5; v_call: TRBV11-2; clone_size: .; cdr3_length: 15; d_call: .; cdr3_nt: TGTGCCAGCAGCTTAGCGCTTACAGCCCAAGAGACCCAGTACTTC; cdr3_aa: CASSLALTAQETQYF
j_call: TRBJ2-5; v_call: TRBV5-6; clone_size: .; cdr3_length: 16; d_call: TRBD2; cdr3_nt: TGTGCCAGCAGCTTCCAAAGCGGGAGACATCAAGAGACCCAGTACTTC; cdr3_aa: CASSFQSGRHQETQYF
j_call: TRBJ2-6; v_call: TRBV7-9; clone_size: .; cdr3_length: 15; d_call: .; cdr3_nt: TGTGCCAGCAGCTTAAACAGGGCTGGGGCCAACGTCCTGACTTTC; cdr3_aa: CASSLNRAGANVLTF
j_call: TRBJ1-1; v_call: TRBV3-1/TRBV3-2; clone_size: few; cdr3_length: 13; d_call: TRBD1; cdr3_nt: TGTGCCAGCAGCCCAAGACAGGGTACTGAAGCTTTCTTT; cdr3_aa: CASSPRQGTEAFF
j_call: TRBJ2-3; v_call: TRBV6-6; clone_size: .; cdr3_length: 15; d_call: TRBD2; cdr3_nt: TGTGCCAGCAGTTCCAAGGGGACTAGCAGCAATACGCAGTATTTT; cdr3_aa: CASSSKGTSSNTQYF
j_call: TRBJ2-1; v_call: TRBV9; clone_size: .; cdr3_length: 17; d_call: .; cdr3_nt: TGTGCCAGCAGCGTCCACCCCGGGACTCCAAAAAACAATGAGCAGTTCTTC; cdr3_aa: CASSVHPGTPKNNEQFF
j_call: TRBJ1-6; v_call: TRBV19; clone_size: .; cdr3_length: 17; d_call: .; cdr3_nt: TGTGCCAGTAGCCCCACCGGGAGGAGCTCCTATAATTCACCCCTCCACTTT; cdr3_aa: CASSPTGRSSYNSPLHF
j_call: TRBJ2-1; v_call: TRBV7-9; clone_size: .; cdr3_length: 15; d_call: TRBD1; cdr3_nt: TGTGCCAGCAGCTCTACAGGGGGCGCTGGCAATGAGCAGTTCTTC; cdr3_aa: CASSSTGGAGNEQFF
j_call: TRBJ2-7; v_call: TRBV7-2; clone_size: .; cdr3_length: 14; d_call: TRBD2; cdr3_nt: TGTGCCAGCAGCTCCGGGGGAGGGGACTACGAGCAGTACTTC; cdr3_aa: CASSSGGGDYEQYF
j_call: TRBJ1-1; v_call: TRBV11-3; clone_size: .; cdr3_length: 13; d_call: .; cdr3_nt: TGTGCCAGCAGCCCAAGGACAGCCTCTGAAGCTTTCTTT; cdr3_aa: CASSPRTASEAFF
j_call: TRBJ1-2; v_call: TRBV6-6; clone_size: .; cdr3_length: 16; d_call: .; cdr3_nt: TGTGCCAGCACCCCAGAGACGGAAGGGGGTTACTATGGCTACACCTTC; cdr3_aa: CASTPETEGGYYGYTF
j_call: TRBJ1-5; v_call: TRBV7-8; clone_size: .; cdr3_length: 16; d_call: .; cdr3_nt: TGTGCCAGCAGCTTACTTCGGCTAGATAGCAATCAGCCCCAGCATTTT; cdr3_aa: CASSLLRLDSNQPQHF
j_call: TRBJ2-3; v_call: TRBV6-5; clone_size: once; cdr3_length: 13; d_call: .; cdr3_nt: TGTGCCAGCAGAAGAAGAGCTAGAGATACGCAGTATTTT; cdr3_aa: CASRRRARDTQYF
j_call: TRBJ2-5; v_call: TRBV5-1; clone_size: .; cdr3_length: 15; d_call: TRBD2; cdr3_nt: TGCGCCAGCAGCTTGGGAGCCCCGGGAGGAGAGACCCAGTACTTC; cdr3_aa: CASSLGAPGGETQYF
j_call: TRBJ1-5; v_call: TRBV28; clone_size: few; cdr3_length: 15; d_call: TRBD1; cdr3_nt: TGTGCCAGCAGAGCACCCGGACAGGGACGGCAGCCCCAGCATTTT; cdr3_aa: CASRAPGQGRQPQHF
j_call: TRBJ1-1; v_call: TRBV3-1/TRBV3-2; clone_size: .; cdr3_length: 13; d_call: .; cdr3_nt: TGTGCCAGCAGGCCCGAGACAGCTACTGAAGCTTTCTTT; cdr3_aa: CASRPETATEAFF
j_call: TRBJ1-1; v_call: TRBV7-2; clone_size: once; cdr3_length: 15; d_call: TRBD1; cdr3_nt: TGTGCCAGCAGCCCAAAGACAGGGTTGAACACTGAAGCTTTCTTT; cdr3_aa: CASSPKTGLNTEAFF
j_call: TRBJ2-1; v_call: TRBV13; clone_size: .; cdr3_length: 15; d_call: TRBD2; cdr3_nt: TGTGCCAGCAGCTCCAGCGGGAGGGCCTTAAATGAGCAGTTCTTC; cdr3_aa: CASSSSGRALNEQFF
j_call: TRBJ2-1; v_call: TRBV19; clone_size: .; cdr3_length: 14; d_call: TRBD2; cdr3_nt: TGTGCCAGTAGGATTCGCGGGGGGGCCAATGAGCAGTTCTTC; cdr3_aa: CASRIRGGANEQFF
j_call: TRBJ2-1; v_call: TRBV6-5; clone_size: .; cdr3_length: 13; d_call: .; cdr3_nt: TGTGCCAGCAGTTCCCGGGGAAACAATGAGCAGTTCTTC; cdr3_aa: CASSSRGNNEQFF
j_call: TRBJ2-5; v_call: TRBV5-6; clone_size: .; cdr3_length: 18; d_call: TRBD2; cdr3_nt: TGTGCCAGCAGCTTTCCCCCCGCACTAGCGGGAGTGTCAGAGACCCAGTACTTC; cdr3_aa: CASSFPPALAGVSETQYF
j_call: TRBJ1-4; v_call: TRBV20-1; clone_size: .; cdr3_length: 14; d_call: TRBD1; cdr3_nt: TGCAGTGCCAGTCCGGGACAGGGGGGTGAAAAACTGTTTTTT; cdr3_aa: CSASPGQGGEKLFF
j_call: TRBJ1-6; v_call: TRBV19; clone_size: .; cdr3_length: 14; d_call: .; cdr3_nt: TGTGCCAGTAGTTCGACAAGTCGGAATTCACCCCTCCACTTT; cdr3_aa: CASSSTSRNSPLHF
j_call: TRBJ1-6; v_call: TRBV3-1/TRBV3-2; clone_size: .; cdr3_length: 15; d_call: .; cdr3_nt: TGTGCCAGCAGCCAACAGGGGATGAGTAATTCACCCCTCCACTTT; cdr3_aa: CASSQQGMSNSPLHF
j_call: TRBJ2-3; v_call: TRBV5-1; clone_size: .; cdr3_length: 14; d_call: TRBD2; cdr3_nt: TGCGCCAGCAACTTGGGGACTAGCTTTGATACGCAGTATTTT; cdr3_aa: CASNLGTSFDTQYF
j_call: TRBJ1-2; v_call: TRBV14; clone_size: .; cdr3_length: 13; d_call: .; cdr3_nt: TGTGCCAGCAGCCAAGACTTAGTAACGGGCTACACCTTC; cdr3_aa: CASSQDLVTGYTF
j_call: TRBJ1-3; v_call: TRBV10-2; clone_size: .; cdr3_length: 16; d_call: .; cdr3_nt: TGCGCCAGCAGTCAGTCATACGGGATGGTTGGAAACACCATATATTTT; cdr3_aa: CASSQSYGMVGNTIYF
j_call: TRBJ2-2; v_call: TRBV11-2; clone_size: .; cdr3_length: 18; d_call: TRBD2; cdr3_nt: TGTGCCAGCAGACGACCGGGACTAACTACAAAGGGGCTCGGGGAGCTGTTTTTT; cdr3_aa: CASRRPGLTTKGLGELFF
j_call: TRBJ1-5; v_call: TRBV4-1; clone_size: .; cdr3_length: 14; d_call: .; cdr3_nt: TGCGCCAGCAGCCAAGGGGGGGGTAGTCAGCCCCAGCATTTT; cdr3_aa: CASSQGGGSQPQHF
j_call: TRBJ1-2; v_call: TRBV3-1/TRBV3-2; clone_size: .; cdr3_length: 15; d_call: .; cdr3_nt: TGTGCCAGCAGCCCCATGGGGGGGACTCACTATGGCTACACCTTC; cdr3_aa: CASSPMGGTHYGYTF
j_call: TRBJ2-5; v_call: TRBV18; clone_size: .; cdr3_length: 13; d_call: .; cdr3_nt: TGTGCCAGCTCACCGACAGGGAGGGAGACCCAGTACTTC; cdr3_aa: CASSPTGRETQYF
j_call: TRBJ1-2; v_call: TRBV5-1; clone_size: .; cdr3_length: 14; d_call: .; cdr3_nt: TGCGCCAGCAGCATTGCAGGGGCTAGGGATGGCTACACCTTC; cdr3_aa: CASSIAGARDGYTF
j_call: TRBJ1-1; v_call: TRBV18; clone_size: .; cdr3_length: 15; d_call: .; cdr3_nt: TGTGCCAGCTCTCTTATCGCCAAAGGGGACACTGAAGCTTTCTTT; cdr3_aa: CASSLIAKGDTEAFF
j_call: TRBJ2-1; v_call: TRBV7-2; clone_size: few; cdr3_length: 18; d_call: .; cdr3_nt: TGTGCCAGCAGCTTAGCGCGCGGGGTGCTGAGCTCCTACAATGAGCAGTTCTTC; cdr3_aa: CASSLARGVLSSYNEQFF
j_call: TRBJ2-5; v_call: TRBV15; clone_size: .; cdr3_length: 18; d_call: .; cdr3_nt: TGTGCCACCAGCAGAGACCCTCCTACAGGTTTTTTAAGGGAGACCCAGTACTTC; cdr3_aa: CATSRDPPTGFLRETQYF
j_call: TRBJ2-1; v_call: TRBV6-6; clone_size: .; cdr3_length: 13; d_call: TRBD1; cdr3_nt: TGTGCCAGCAGTGGAGACAGGGGTAATGAGCAGTTCTTC; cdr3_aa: CASSGDRGNEQFF
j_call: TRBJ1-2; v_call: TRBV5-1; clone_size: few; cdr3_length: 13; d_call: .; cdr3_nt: TGCGCCAGCAGCCAACAGGGTCTCTCTGGCTACACCTTC; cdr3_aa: CASSQQGLSGYTF